This TCR beta chain was profiled in a study of T cell changes during pregnancy in multiple sclerosis. This CDR3 has 13 residues. Germline CDR1 reads SNHLY; CDR2 reads FYNNEI. Between the trimmed V and J ends, which lost 9 bases and 4 bases, there was a span of 15 bases. Comment on this clone: Since no conserved phenylalanine or tryptophan closes the CDR3, a read error is the likely cause.

Sequencing used immunoSEQ multiplex PCR; TCRdb keeps in-frame clones, though not all of them. This sample has tens of thousands of clones, with about 85% found just once. The sequences come from CD4+ T cells from peripheral blood mononuclear cells, collected in the third trimester of pregnancy. This chain uses TRBV2 with TRBJ1-2; the D gene is possibly TRBD1 (6 bases). This TCR was recovered from a female donor with multiple sclerosis, enrolled in a pregnancy study. As DNA, the CDR3 is TGTGCCAGTCGGGACAATGAGGGCTATGGCTACACCCTC. Translated, it gives CASRDNEGYGYTL.